This T cell receptor (beta chain) comes out of a study of shared clonotypes between healthy human individuals. Replicate PCRs from sorted subsets contained roughly 200 ng DNA, which is 30,000 to 35,000 T cell genomes. Assay used: immunoSEQ multiplex PCR; TCRdb lists only in-frame clones, some missing. The table includes nearly 1 million clones, more than 75% detected once. Germline CDR1 reads SGHDT; CDR2 reads YYEEEE. Trimming removed 1 base at V and 7 bases at J, with 14 bases between. The CDR3 is 14 amino acids. The sample consisted of memory CD4+ T cells sorted from blood. Subset of the sample: CD45RA-negative fraction. This clonotype was sampled from a man younger than 30 in good health. This chain links TRBV5-6 with TRBJ1-2; D perhaps matches TRBD1 (5 bases). The CDR3 DNA sequence: TGTGCCAGCAGCTTGCGTCAGGGTGTAGGTGGCTACACCTTC. Translation: CASSLRQGVGGYTF.